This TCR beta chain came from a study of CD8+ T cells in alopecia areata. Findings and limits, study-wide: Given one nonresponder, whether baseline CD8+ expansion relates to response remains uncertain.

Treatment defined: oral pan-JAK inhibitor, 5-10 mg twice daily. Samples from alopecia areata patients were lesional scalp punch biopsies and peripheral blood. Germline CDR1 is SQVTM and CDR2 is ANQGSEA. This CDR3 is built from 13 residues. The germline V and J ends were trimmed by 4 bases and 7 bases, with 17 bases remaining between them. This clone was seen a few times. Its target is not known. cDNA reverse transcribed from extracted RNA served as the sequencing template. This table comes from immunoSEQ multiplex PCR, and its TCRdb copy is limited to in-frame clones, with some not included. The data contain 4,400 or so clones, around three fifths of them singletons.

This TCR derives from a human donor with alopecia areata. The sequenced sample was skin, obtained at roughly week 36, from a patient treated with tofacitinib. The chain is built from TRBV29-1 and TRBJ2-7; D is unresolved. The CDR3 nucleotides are TGCAGCGTTGCTCACTTGGAGCTGGGGGAGCAGTACTTC. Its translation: CSVAHLELGEQYF.